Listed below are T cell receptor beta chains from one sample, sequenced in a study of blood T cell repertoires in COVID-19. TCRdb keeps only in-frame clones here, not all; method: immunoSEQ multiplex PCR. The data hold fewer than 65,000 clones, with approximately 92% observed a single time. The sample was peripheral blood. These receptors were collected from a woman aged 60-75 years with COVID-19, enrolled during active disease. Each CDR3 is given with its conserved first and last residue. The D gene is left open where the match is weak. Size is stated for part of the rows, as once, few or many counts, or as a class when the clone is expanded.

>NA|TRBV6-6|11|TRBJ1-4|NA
CASSFNEKLFF
TGTGCCAGCAGCTTTAATGAAAAACTGTTTTTT
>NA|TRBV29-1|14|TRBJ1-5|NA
CSVEGGDTNQPQHF
TGCAGCGTTGAAGGAGGGGACACGAATCAGCCCCAGCATTTT
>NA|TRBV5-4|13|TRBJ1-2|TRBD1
CASSPDRGLGYTF
TGTGCCAGCAGCCCGGACAGGGGGCTTGGCTACACCTTC
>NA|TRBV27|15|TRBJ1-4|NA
CASSLSWGEEEKLFF
TGTGCCAGCAGTTTATCTTGGGGGGAGGAGGAAAAACTGTTTTTT
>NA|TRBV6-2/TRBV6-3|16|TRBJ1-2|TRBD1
CASTPSGQPSNYGYTF
TGTGCCAGCACCCCGTCGGGACAGCCTTCTAACTATGGCTACACCTTC
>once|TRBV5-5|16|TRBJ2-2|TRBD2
CASSLGLAGGTGELFF
TGTGCCAGCAGCCTGGGACTAGCGGGAGGCACCGGGGAGCTGTTTTTT
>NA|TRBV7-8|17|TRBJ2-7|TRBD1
CASSLVSWQGAFLEQYF
TGTGCCAGCAGCTTAGTTTCGTGGCAGGGGGCTTTTCTCGAGCAGTACTTC
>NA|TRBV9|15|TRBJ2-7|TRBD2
CASSSTSGRAYEQYF
TGTGCCAGCAGCTCGACTAGCGGGAGGGCGTACGAGCAGTACTTC
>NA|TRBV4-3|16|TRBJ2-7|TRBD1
CASSQDFGTVFYEQYF
TGCGCCAGCAGCCAAGATTTTGGGACAGTGTTCTACGAGCAGTACTTC
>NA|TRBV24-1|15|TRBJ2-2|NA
CATSPLGRNTGELFF
TGTGCCACCAGCCCTCTGGGCAGGAACACCGGGGAGCTGTTTTTT
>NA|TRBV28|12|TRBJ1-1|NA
CASGGGITEAFF
TGTGCCAGCGGCGGGGGCATCACTGAAGCTTTCTTT
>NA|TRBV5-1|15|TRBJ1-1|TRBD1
CASGRDRAPNTEAFF
TGCGCCAGCGGCCGGGACAGAGCTCCAAACACTGAAGCTTTCTTT
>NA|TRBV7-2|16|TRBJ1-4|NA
CASSFMATATNEKLFF
TGTGCCAGCAGCTTTATGGCGACAGCCACTAATGAAAAACTGTTTTTT
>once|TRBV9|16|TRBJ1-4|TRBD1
CASSANGQGDNEKLFF
TGTGCCAGCAGCGCGAATGGACAGGGGGATAATGAAAAACTGTTTTTT
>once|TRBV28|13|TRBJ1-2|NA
CASSLRHQGGYTF
TGTGCCAGCAGTTTGAGACACCAGGGAGGCTACACCTTC
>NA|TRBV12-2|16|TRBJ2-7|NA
CASRGGRTSGSYEQYF
TGTGCAAGTCGCGGGGGCCGGACTAGCGGCTCCTACGAGCAGTACTTC
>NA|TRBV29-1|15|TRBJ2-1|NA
CSVEGWAGPYNEQFF
TGCAGCGTTGAGGGCTGGGCGGGACCTTACAATGAGCAGTTCTTC
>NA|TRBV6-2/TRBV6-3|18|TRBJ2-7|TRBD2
CASSSGKNSGRKSYEQYF
TGTGCCAGCAGTTCCGGGAAGAATAGCGGGAGAAAATCCTACGAGCAGTACTTC
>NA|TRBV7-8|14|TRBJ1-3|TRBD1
CASSSQGIGNTIYF
TGTGCCAGCAGCTCACAGGGGATTGGAAACACCATATATTTT
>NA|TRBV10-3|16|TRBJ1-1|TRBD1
CAIRARTGNSNTEAFF
TGTGCCATCAGGGCGAGGACAGGGAATTCGAACACTGAAGCTTTCTTT
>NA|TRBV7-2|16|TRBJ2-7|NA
CASTLTSSGFSYEQYF
TGTGCCAGCACCCTAACTAGTTCCGGCTTTAGCTACGAGCAGTACTTC
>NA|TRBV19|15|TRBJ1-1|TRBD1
CASSLTGGRNTEAFF
TGTGCCAGTAGTCTGACAGGGGGGAGGAACACTGAAGCTTTCTTT
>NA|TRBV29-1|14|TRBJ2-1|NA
CSVGPRTAYNEQFF
TGCAGCGTTGGGCCCAGGACAGCTTACAATGAGCAGTTCTTC
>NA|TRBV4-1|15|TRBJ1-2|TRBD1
CASSRGTGTNYGYTF
TGCGCCAGCAGCCGGGGGACAGGGACCAACTATGGCTACACCTTC
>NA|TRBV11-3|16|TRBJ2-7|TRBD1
CASTSSPRQGTYEQYF
TGTGCCAGCACCTCCTCCCCCCGACAGGGGACCTACGAGCAGTACTTC
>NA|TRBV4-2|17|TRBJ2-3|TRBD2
CASSQAAAGGITDTQYF
TGTGCCAGCAGCCAAGCAGCCGCGGGAGGTATCACAGATACGCAGTATTTT
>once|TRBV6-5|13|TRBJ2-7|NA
CASSRTGIHEQYF
TGTGCCAGCAGTCGTACAGGGATACACGAGCAGTACTTC
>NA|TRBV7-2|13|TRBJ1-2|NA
CASSLKEGSGYTF
TGTGCCAGCAGCTTAAAGGAGGGTTCCGGCTACACCTTC
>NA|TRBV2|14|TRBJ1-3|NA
CASSDRGYGNTIYF
TGTGCCAGCAGTGACAGGGGATACGGAAACACCATATATTTT
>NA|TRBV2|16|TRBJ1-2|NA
CASSRKLTGGGYGYTF
TGTGCCAGCAGCCGAAAATTAACAGGCGGGGGTTATGGCTACACCTTC
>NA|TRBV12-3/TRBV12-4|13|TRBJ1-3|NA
CAGYRHSGNTIYF
TGTGCCGGGTACAGACACTCTGGAAACACCATATATTTT
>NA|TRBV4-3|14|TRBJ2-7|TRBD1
CASSPGQGTYEQYF
TGCGCCAGCAGCCCTGGACAGGGAACCTACGAGCAGTACTTC
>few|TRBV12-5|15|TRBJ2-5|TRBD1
CASALDRGRKETQYF
TGTGCTAGTGCCTTGGACAGGGGTAGGAAGGAGACCCAGTACTTC